These 28 T cell receptor beta chains were sequenced from one sample in a study of blood T cells in healthy people across ages. Next came a second PCR, run for about 6 to 12 cycles, which used a sample-barcoded 5' primer along with a J-beta primer mix. TCRdb itself ran the 5' RACE reads through MiXCR, one entry per CDR3 protein. The data contain around 1,000,000 distinct CDR3 sequences, around two fifths of them singletons. Sequences were obtained from blood. These receptors were collected from a man younger than 30 in good health.

CDR3 residues: CASSFTAGGPSPRDSQYF. In DNA form, the CDR3 reads TGTGCCAGCAGTTTCACAGCGGGAGGGCCGTCTCCCCGGGATTCCCAGTACTTC. The V gene is TRBV27, the J gene TRBJ2-5, with 10 positions matching TRBD2. J gave up 9 bases and V 3 bases, and 19 bases lay outside the gene matches. In germline, CDR1 is MNHEY, CDR2 SMNVEV (reference sequence). The CDR3 extends over 18 amino acids.

This clonotype was detected many times. The chain combines TRBV7-2 with TRBJ2-3, with 8 bases fitting TRBD1. The CDR3 has 14 amino acids. V trimming: 2 bases; J trimming: 5 bases; junction bases outside the gene matches: 3. Germline V CDR1 and CDR2: SGHTA, FQGNSA. The CDR3 coding sequence is TGTGCCAGCAGCTTAAATACAGGGGGAGATACGCAGTATTTT. Translating it yields CASSLNTGGDTQYF.

The rearrangement joins TRBV7-2 to TRBJ1-4, with D tentatively TRBD1 (5 bases). With 4 bases removed from V and 6 bases from J, the gap between germline ends came to 18 bases. This CDR3 is 16 amino acids long. Germline assignment: CDR1 SGHTA and CDR2 FQGNSA. For the CDR3, the DNA is TGTGCCAGCAGCTCCTCCCGGGACCCCGGGGATGAAAAACTGTTTTTT. It translates to CASSSSRDPGDEKLFF.

This clonotype has a handful of counts. The chain employs TRBV6-5 and TRBJ2-1; the D is unclear. The CDR3 extends over 12 amino acids. Germline V gene lookup returns CDR1 MNHEY and CDR2 SVGAGI. V was cut by 0 bases and J by 10 bases, with 7 bases left in between. CDR3 sequence: CASSYSTTEQFF. CDR3 nucleotides: TGTGCCAGCAGTTACTCTACTACCGAGCAGTTCTTC.

The V call is TRBV12-3 or TRBV12-4, the J call TRBJ1-1, with 8 bases that match TRBD1. There are 13 residues in the CDR3. V lost 4 bases to trimming and J lost 4 bases; unmatched junction nucleotides: 2. The CDR3 sequence is CASSCDRGTEAFF. CDR3 DNA sequence: TGTGCCAGCAGTTGCGACAGGGGCACTGAAGCTTTCTTT.

This clonotype was seen more than once but under ten times. The V gene is TRBV7-2, the J gene TRBJ1-1; D may be TRBD1 (6 bases). Germline V gives CDR1 SGHTA, CDR2 FQGNSA. The CDR3 has 15 amino acids. Trimming took 2 bases from V and 0 from J, leaving 10 bases between them. The CDR3 DNA is TGTGCCAGCAGCTTAAGGGGGGGGCTGAACACTGAAGCTTTCTTT. Amino acid sequence: CASSLRGGLNTEAFF. The variable domain in full, with the rest retrieved from reference TRBV7-2 and TRBJ1-1, is GAGVSQSPSNKVTEKGKDVELRCDPISGHTALYWYRQSLGQGLEFLIYFQGNSAPDKSGLPSDRFSAERTGGSVSTLTIQRTQQEDSAVYLCASSLRGGLNTEAFFGQGTRLTVV.

In its sample, this clonotype was seen many times. This sequence joins TRBV20-1 and TRBJ1-1; a possible D gene is TRBD1 (5 bases). The CDR3 runs 13 residues. The V end was cut by 5 bases, the J end by 6 bases, with 16 bases between. The V gene's germline CDR1 is DFQATT and CDR2 SNEGSKA (reference sequence). The CDR3 nucleotides are TGCAGTGCTGGGGGGGGAGGAACCGCTGAAGCTTTCTTT. Protein sequence: CSAGGGGTAEAFF.

The rearrangement links TRBV12-3 or TRBV12-4 to TRBJ2-2; 8 nucleotides align to TRBD1. This CDR3 has 15 amino acids. Germline trimming cut 6 bases from V and 5 bases from J; bases unmatched to any gene: 8. The DNA of the CDR3 is TGTGCCAGCAGACCGGGACAGGAAGAAACCGGGGAGCTGTTTTTT. This encodes CASRPGQEETGELFF.

The chain carries TRBV12-3 or TRBV12-4 and TRBJ1-5; 7 nucleotides agree with TRBD1. This CDR3 spans 17 amino acids. V was clipped by 3 bases and J by 0 bases; unmatched bases: 8. This chain's CDR3 is CASSFPDRATSNQPQHF. Here the CDR3 DNA reads TGTGCCAGCAGTTTCCCCGACAGGGCTACTAGCAATCAGCCCCAGCATTTT.

V is TRBV29-1 and J is TRBJ1-2; TRBD1 might be the D (5 bases). The V gene's germline CDR1 is SQVTM and CDR2 ANQGSEA. V lost 6 bases to trimming and J lost 4 bases, with 15 bases between them. The CDR3 is 13 residues long. In DNA, the CDR3 is TGCAGCGTAGCTTGGGACGGGAGCTATGGCTACACCTTC. Protein sequence: CSVAWDGSYGYTF.

As regards this clonotype: At one of its ends the junction is not consistent with the germline gene, which may arise from a read error. The V and J genes are TRBV29-1 and TRBJ1-4; D might be TRBD1 (6 bases). Germline V gene data show CDR1 as SQVTM and CDR2 as ANQGSEA. The CDR3 is 12 residues long. Here the CDR3 DNA reads TGTTGTAAAAGGGAGAACGGGGGCGAACTGTTTTTT. Protein: CCKRENGGELFF.

The J gene is TRBJ2-3, the V gene TRBV20-1; D gene ambiguous. The CDR3 sequence is 12 residues long. V lost 1 base to trimming and J lost 9 bases, with 11 bases between them. In germline, CDR1 is DFQATT, CDR2 SNEGSKA (reference sequence). In DNA, the CDR3 is TGCAGTGCTAGAGCCCTATGGGGAACGCAGTATTTT. Translating it yields CSARALWGTQYF.

In regard to this clonotype: The germline gene is not matched at one end of the junction; a read error may be the cause. The V call is TRBV12-3 or TRBV12-4, the J call TRBJ1-1; D not certain. This CDR3 comprises 13 residues. CDR3: CAATVGLNTEAFF. As DNA, the CDR3 is TGTGCCGCCACCGTGGGCTTGAACACTGAGGCTTTCTTT.

The chain is built from TRBV2 and TRBJ2-5; D uncertain. The ends were cut back, 7 bases at V and 5 bases at J, with 8 bases in the middle. Germline V lookup: CDR1 SNHLY, CDR2 FYNNEI. The CDR3 contains 11 residues. CDR3 nucleotides: TGTGCCAGCACCTCGGGTGAGACCCAGTACTTC. Translated: CASTSGETQYF. The full variable domain, with the rest looked up from reference TRBV2 and TRBJ2-5, is EPEVTQTPSHQVTQMGQEVILRCVPISNHLYFYWYRQILGQKVEFLVSFYNNEISEKSEIFDDQFSVERPDGSNFTLKIRSTKLEDSAMYFCASTSGETQYFGPGTRLLVL.

As concerns this clonotype: The junction shows a germline mismatch at one end, possibly a read error. This chain joins TRBV9 and TRBJ2-1; possible D gene TRBD2, 6 bases. Per germline, CDR1 SGDLS and CDR2 YYNGEE. The CDR3 has 16 amino acids. The CDR3: CASSVDLGGVYNEQIF. In DNA form, the CDR3 reads TGTGCCAGCAGCGTAGACCTCGGGGGAGTTTACAATGAGCAGATCTTC.

This clonotype was picked up a small number of times. The chain carries TRBV4-1 and TRBJ2-5; D gene ambiguous. CDR1 MGHRA and CDR2 YSYEKL come from the germline V gene. V was pared by 3 bases and J by 4 bases, with 9 bases between. This CDR3 has 13 residues. This CDR3 is CASSQAPPETQYF. The CDR3 DNA reads TGCGCCAGCAGCCAGGCGCCCCCAGAGACCCAGTACTTC.

This clonotype was picked up a small number of times. The gene calls are TRBV20-1 and TRBJ2-1; 7 nucleotides align to TRBD2. Per the germline V gene, CDR1 is DFQATT and CDR2 is SNEGSKA (reference sequence). This CDR3 region has 15 residues. Unmatched junction bases numbered 7, after V lost 0 bases and J lost 5 bases. CDR3 DNA: TGCAGTGCTAGAGATCCGAGCGGGGAAGACAATGAGCAGTTCTTC. This gives the protein CSARDPSGEDNEQFF.

This clonotype was recorded a few times. This sequence joins TRBV9 and TRBJ2-5; no clear D. Trimming pared 0 bases from V and 5 bases from J, leaving 11 bases between. The germline CDR1 and CDR2 sequences are SGDLS and YYNGEE. The CDR3 has 14 residues. This chain's CDR3 is CASSVEPGGETQYF. DNA for the CDR3: TGTGCCAGCAGCGTAGAACCGGGTGGGGAGACCCAGTACTTC.

CDR3 protein: CASSPPLREGRNTEAFF. CDR3 DNA: TGTGCCAGCAGCCCTCCCCTGAGGGAAGGGCGAAACACTGAAGCTTTCTTT. The V and J genes are TRBV12-3 or TRBV12-4 and TRBJ1-1, with D unclear. This CDR3 is 17 amino acids long. The V gene lost 6 bases and the J gene lost 2 bases, with 22 bases spanning the gap.

The CDR3 DNA reads TGCGCCAGCAGTACACCCTCTGGAAACACCATATATTTT. The encoded protein is CASSTPSGNTIYF. The chain combines TRBV4-1 with TRBJ1-3; unclear D gene. V gave up 6 bases and J gave up 0 bases, with 6 bases separating them. Germline values: CDR1 MGHRA, CDR2 YSYEKL. The CDR3 contains 13 residues.

This clonotype was recorded at least ten times. V usage is TRBV12-3 or TRBV12-4 and J usage is TRBJ2-1; D is perhaps TRBD1 (5 bases). The CDR3 extends over 15 amino acids. V gave up 3 bases and J gave up 0 bases, with 9 bases separating them. CDR3 coding DNA: TGTGCCAGCAGTTTCGGACATAGCTCCTACAATGAGCAGTTCTTC. Its protein product is CASSFGHSSYNEQFF.

The chain carries TRBV13 and TRBJ1-5; D not certain. The CDR3 runs to 15 residues. Deletions cut 1 base from V and 3 bases from J, with 10 bases between. Looked up from germline, CDR1 is PRHDT and CDR2 is FYEKMQ (reference sequence). CDR3 amino acids: CASSLAARPNQPQHF. DNA for the CDR3: TGTGCCAGCAGCTTAGCCGCCAGACCCAATCAGCCCCAGCATTTT.

This clonotype was seen a few times. The V call is TRBV14, the J call TRBJ1-4; D may be TRBD1 (5 bases). The CDR3 totals 17 residues. Trimming stripped 4 bases from V and 0 bases from J, with 15 bases between. The germline CDR1 and CDR2 sequences are SGHDN and FVKESK. CDR3 in DNA: TGTGCCAGCAGCCCACTCGGGACGGATGCAACTAATGAAAAACTGTTTTTT. Translated: CASSPLGTDATNEKLFF.

The V and J genes are TRBV28 and TRBJ1-1, with 8 bases fitting TRBD1. Germline values: CDR1 MDHEN, CDR2 SYDVKM. The CDR3 extends over 15 amino acids. Unmatched junction bases numbered 7, after V lost 5 bases and J lost 2 bases. The CDR3 protein is CASSPQGARNTEAFF. The CDR3 DNA sequence: TGTGCCAGCAGTCCCCAGGGGGCCAGAAACACTGAAGCTTTCTTT. The full variable domain, with the rest looked up from reference TRBV28 and TRBJ1-1, is DVKVTQSSRYLVKRTGEKVFLECVQDMDHENMFWYRQDPGLGLRLIYFSYDVKMKEKGDIPEGYSVSREKKERFSLILESASTNQTSMYLCASSPQGARNTEAFFGQGTRLTVV.

This clonotype has only a few counts. Sequence at one end of the junction differs from germline and may be a read error. This chain uses TRBV7-9 with TRBJ1-2; 12 positions match TRBD1. CDR1 is SEHNR, CDR2 FQNEAQ, per germline (reference sequence). The CDR3 loop spans 18 amino acids. The DNA for the CDR3 is TGTGCCAGCACCTTAAAGTGGGACAGGGGGCACGGAAACTATGGCTACACCTTC. This codes for CASTLKWDRGHGNYGYTF.

Remarks on this clonotype: An end of the junction does not agree with germline; a read error may underlie this. This chain links TRBV6-2 or TRBV6-3 with TRBJ2-3; TRBD2 aligns across 7 bases. The CDR3 has 12 residues. Germline values: CDR1 MNHEY, CDR2 SVGEGT. In DNA form, the CDR3 reads TGTGGCAGCGGGACGTTAAAAGATACGCAGTATTTT. Amino acid sequence: CGSGTLKDTQYF.

This clonotype was detected only once. A much larger clonotype is one base distant, so this may be a read error. CDR3 in amino acids: CSVTSGGSSTDTQYF. The DNA of the CDR3 is TGCAGCGTTACTAGCGGGGGATCAAGCACAGATACGCAGTATTTT. The chain employs TRBV29-1 and TRBJ2-3; TRBD2 matches at 11 bases. The V gene end was trimmed by 5 bases and the J gene end by 0 bases; junction bases not matched to a gene: 4. This CDR3 has 15 residues. Germline CDR1 SQVTM, CDR2 ANQGSEA.

The chain links TRBV12-3 or TRBV12-4 to TRBJ2-7; perhaps D is TRBD1 or TRBD2 (6 bases each). This CDR3 has 15 amino acids. V lost 4 bases, J lost 3 bases, and 16 bases lay in between. For the CDR3, the DNA is TGTGCCAGCAGTTCCCCGTTGGGGGGCCTCTACGAGCAGTACTTC. The encoded protein is CASSSPLGGLYEQYF.